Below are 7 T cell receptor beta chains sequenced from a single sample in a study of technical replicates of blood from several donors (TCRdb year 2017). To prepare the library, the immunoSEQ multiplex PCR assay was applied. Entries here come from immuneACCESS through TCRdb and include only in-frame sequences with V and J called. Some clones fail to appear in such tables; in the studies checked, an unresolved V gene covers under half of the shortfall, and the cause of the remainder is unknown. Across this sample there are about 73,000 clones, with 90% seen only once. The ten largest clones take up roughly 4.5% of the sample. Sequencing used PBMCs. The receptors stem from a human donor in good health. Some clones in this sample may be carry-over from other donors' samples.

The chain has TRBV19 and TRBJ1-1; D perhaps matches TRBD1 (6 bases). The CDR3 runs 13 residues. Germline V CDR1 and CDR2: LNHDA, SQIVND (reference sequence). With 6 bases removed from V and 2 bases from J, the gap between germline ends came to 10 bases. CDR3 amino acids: CASSQQGNTEAFF. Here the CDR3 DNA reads TGTGCCAGTAGCCAACAGGGAAACACTGAAGCTTTCTTT.

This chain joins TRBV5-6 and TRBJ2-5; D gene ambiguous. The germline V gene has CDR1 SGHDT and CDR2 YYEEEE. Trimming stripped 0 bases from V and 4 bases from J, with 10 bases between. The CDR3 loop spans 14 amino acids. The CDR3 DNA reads TGTGCCAGCAGCTTGGGCAGGTTAGGAGAGACCCAGTACTTC. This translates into CASSLGRLGETQYF.

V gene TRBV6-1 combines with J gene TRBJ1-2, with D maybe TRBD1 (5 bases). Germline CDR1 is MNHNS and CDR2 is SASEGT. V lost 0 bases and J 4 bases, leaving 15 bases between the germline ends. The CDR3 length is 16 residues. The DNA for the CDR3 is TGTGCCAGCAGTGAAGCGAGGCCCGGGGGAACCTATGGCTACACCTTC. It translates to CASSEARPGGTYGYTF.

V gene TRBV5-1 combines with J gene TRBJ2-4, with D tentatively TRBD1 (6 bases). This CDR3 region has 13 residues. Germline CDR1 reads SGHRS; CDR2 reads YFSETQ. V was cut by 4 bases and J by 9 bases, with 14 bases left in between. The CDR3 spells CASSRDIQFIQYF. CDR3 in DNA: TGCGCCAGCAGCCGGGACATCCAGTTCATTCAGTACTTC.

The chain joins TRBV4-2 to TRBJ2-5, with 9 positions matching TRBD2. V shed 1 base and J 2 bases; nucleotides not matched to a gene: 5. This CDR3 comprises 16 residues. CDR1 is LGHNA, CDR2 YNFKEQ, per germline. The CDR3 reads CASSQGAGGPQETQYF. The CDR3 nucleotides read TGTGCCAGCAGCCAAGGAGCGGGGGGCCCTCAAGAGACCCAGTACTTC.

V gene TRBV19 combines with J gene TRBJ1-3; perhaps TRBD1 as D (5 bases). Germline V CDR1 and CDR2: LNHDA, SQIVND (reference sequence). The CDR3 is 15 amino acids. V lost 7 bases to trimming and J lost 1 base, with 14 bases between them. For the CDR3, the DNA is TGTGCCAGTATCCCCGGGACTGGTTCTGGAAACACCATATATTTT. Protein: CASIPGTGSGNTIYF.

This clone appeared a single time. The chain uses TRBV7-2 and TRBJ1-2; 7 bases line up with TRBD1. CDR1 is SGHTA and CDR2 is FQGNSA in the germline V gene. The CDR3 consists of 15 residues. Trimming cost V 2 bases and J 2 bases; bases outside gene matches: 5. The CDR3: CASSLSDRANYGYTF. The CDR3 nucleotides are TGTGCCAGCAGCTTATCAGACAGGGCGAACTATGGCTACACCTTC. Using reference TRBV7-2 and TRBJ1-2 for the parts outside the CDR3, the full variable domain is GAGVSQSPSNKVTEKGKDVELRCDPISGHTALYWYRQSLGQGLEFLIYFQGNSAPDKSGLPSDRFSAERTGGSVSTLTIQRTQQEDSAVYLCASSLSDRANYGYTFGSGTRLTVV.